Presented here are 21 T cell receptor beta chains from one specimen sequenced in a study of T cell changes during pregnancy in multiple sclerosis. Sequenced by immunoSEQ multiplex PCR; TCRdb stores in-frame clones only, minus some. Here the sample spans approximately 65,000 clones, 92% being singletons. The sequencing used CD8+ T cells from peripheral blood mononuclear cells, collected in the third trimester of pregnancy. The receptors were sampled from a female donor in good health, enrolled as a control in a pregnancy study.

The rearrangement joins TRBV5-1 to TRBJ1-2; perhaps TRBD1 as D (5 bases). Germline CDR1 reads SGHRS; CDR2 reads YFSETQ. The CDR3 has 13 residues. V lost 2 bases to trimming and J lost 6 bases, with 11 bases between them. CDR3 loop: CASSLGQGDGYTF. The CDR3, as DNA: TGCGCCAGCAGCTTAGGCCAGGGCGATGGCTACACCTTC.

A single count supports this clone. The J gene is TRBJ2-5, the V gene TRBV4-1, with 9 bases matching TRBD2. Trimming removed 0 bases from V and 0 bases from J; junction bases left unmatched: 2. Germline V lookup: CDR1 MGHRA, CDR2 YSYEKL. The CDR3 is 16 residues long. The CDR3 DNA sequence: TGCGCCAGCAGCCAAGAGATAGCGGGGGACCAAGAGACCCAGTACTTC. Protein product: CASSQEIAGDQETQYF.

The CDR3 DNA is TGTGCCAGCAGCGTAGACGGGGATGAGCAGTTCTTC. Translation gives CASSVDGDEQFF. The gene calls are TRBV9 and TRBJ2-1; possibly TRBD2 for D (5 bases). Germline CDR1 and CDR2: SGDLS and YYNGEE. Deletions cut 0 bases from V and 8 bases from J, with 6 bases between. The CDR3 is 12 amino acids.

In its sample, this clone was seen once. Written as DNA, the CDR3 is TGTGCCAGCAGTGCTAACCTAGGACAACCGGAGCTGTTTTTT. Its translation is CASSANLGQPELFF. The chain combines TRBV6-5 with TRBJ2-2; tentatively, D is TRBD1 (5 bases). Germline CDR1 reads MNHEY; CDR2 reads SVGAGI. Trimming took 5 bases from V and 10 from J, leaving 17 bases between them. CDR3 length: 14 residues.

The rearrangement uses TRBV9 and TRBJ1-3, with a tentative D call TRBD1 (6 bases). The germline V gene encodes CDR1 SGDLS and CDR2 YYNGEE. The CDR3 extends over 15 amino acids. Trimming left V 3 bases short and J 0 bases short, with 10 bases between. The CDR3 sequence is CASSEGDGSGNTIYF. The CDR3 DNA follows: TGTGCCAGCAGCGAGGGGGACGGCTCTGGAAACACCATATATTTT.

CDR3 nucleotide sequence: TGTGCCAGCAGCCTGACGTCCGGGGACACCATATATTTT. Residues: CASSLTSGDTIYF. V is TRBV27 and J is TRBJ1-3; D call uncertain. In germline, CDR1 is MNHEY, CDR2 SMNVEV (reference sequence). The CDR3 is 13 residues long. Trimming took 6 bases from V and 8 from J, leaving 14 bases between them.

The chain links TRBV4-2 to TRBJ2-3, with 9 nucleotides matching TRBD2. The V gene's germline CDR1 is LGHNA and CDR2 YNFKEQ. V was pared by 0 bases and J by 8 bases, with 6 bases of the junction left unmatched. CDR3 size: 15 residues. The CDR3 spells CASSQDGRGGATQYF. Written as DNA, the CDR3 is TGTGCCAGCAGCCAAGATGGGCGGGGGGGGGCTACGCAGTATTTT.

This clone occurred once. The V gene is TRBV30, the J gene TRBJ1-2, with 9 bases identical to TRBD1. The CDR3 spans 16 residues. J was trimmed by 2 bases and V by 1 base; bases with no gene match: 8. CDR1 and CDR2 (germline): GTSNPN, SVGIG (reference sequence). CDR3 sequence: CAWSAIRTGENYGYTF. CDR3 nucleotides: TGTGCCTGGAGTGCAATCCGGACAGGGGAGAACTATGGCTACACCTTC. The variable domain in full, completed from reference TRBV30 and TRBJ1-2, reads SQTIHQWPATLVQPVGSPLSLECTVEGTSNPNLYWYRQAAGRGLQLLFYSVGIGQISSEVPQNLSASRPQDRQFILSSKKLLLSDSGFYLCAWSAIRTGENYGYTFGSGTRLTVV.

The chain employs TRBV4-1 and TRBJ2-4; 8 positions agree with TRBD1. The CDR3 runs to 15 residues. J gave up 1 base and V 8 bases, and 7 bases lay outside the gene matches. Per the germline V gene, CDR1 is MGHRA and CDR2 is YSYEKL. In DNA form, the CDR3 reads TGCGCCAGCGGCTCAGGGGGCGCCGCCAAAAACATTCAGTACTTC. This encodes CASGSGGAAKNIQYF.

This chain's CDR3 is CASRTRQGLTGELFF. CDR3 coding DNA: TGCGCCAGCCGAACTCGACAGGGGTTAACCGGGGAGCTGTTTTTT. The chain uses TRBV4-1 and TRBJ2-2; 8 nucleotides agree with TRBD1. CDR1 is MGHRA and CDR2 is YSYEKL in the germline V gene. The CDR3 covers 15 residues. Losses at the gene ends were 8 bases for V and 5 bases for J; bases not matched to a gene: 10.

The chain employs TRBV7-2 and TRBJ2-7; maybe TRBD2 (6 bases). With 1 base removed from V and 2 bases from J, the gap between germline ends came to 18 bases. Per the germline V gene, CDR1 is SGHTA and CDR2 is FQGNSA. The CDR3 runs to 17 residues. The CDR3 sequence: CASSLVRLGTRAYEQYF. Written as DNA, the CDR3 is TGTGCCAGCAGCTTAGTACGCCTCGGGACTCGAGCCTACGAGCAGTACTTC. Combining the CDR3 with reference TRBV7-2 and TRBJ2-7 gives the whole variable domain GAGVSQSPSNKVTEKGKDVELRCDPISGHTALYWYRQSLGQGLEFLIYFQGNSAPDKSGLPSDRFSAERTGGSVSTLTIQRTQQEDSAVYLCASSLVRLGTRAYEQYFGPGTRLTVT.

The rearrangement uses TRBV7-9 and TRBJ2-5, with D uncertain. Germline V gene lookup returns CDR1 SEHNR and CDR2 FQNEAQ (reference sequence). CDR3 length equals 12 residues. V shed 6 bases and J shed 4 bases, with 9 bases lying between them. DNA for the CDR3: TGTGCCAGCAGTGAATCGCGAGAGACCCAGTACTTC. This codes for CASSESRETQYF.

This sequence joins TRBV6-1 and TRBJ1-6; 7 bases match TRBD1. V gave up 3 bases and J gave up 3 bases; unmatched junction bases: 5. CDR1 is MNHNS, CDR2 SASEGT, per germline. This CDR3 is built from 16 residues. CDR3 sequence: CASSDLGQNYNSPLHF. As DNA, the CDR3 is TGTGCCAGCAGTGACCTGGGACAGAACTATAATTCACCCCTCCACTTT.

The rearrangement joins TRBV29-1 to TRBJ1-1; D not certain. The CDR3 runs to 12 residues. Per germline, CDR1 SQVTM and CDR2 ANQGSEA. V lost 7 bases, J lost 0 bases, and 9 bases lay in between. CDR3 loop: CSAITMNTEAFF. The CDR3 DNA reads as TGCAGCGCAATAACAATGAACACTGAAGCTTTCTTT.

The V call is TRBV29-1, the J call TRBJ1-2; a possible D gene is TRBD1 (5 bases). Germline V gene lookup returns CDR1 SQVTM and CDR2 ANQGSEA. With 0 bases removed from V and 1 base from J, the gap between germline ends came to 9 bases. This CDR3 is 14 amino acids long. CDR3 nucleotide sequence: TGCAGCGTTGAAGATCTAGGGGATAACTATGGCTACACCTTC. Residues: CSVEDLGDNYGYTF.

CDR3 sequence (DNA): TGTGCCAGCAGCTTTGGAGATCAGCCCCAGCATTTT. It is translated as CASSFGDQPQHF. This chain joins TRBV7-2 and TRBJ1-5; D not resolved. The CDR3 has 12 amino acids. Trimming shortened V by 3 bases and J by 5 bases, and 5 bases separated the two germline ends. Germline values: CDR1 SGHTA, CDR2 FQGNSA. The full variable domain, completed using reference TRBV7-2 and TRBJ1-5, is GAGVSQSPSNKVTEKGKDVELRCDPISGHTALYWYRQSLGQGLEFLIYFQGNSAPDKSGLPSDRFSAERTGGSVSTLTIQRTQQEDSAVYLCASSFGDQPQHFGDGTRLSIL.

This clone showed up just a few times. J is TRBJ1-1 and V is TRBV7-9; possible D gene TRBD1, 5 bases. This CDR3 contains 14 residues. CDR1 is SEHNR and CDR2 is FQNEAQ in the germline V gene (reference sequence). With 1 base removed from V and 1 base from J, the gap between germline ends came to 7 bases. The CDR3 region has the DNA TGTGCCAGCAGCTTAGGCGACAGGAACACTGAAGCTTTCTTT. It yields the protein CASSLGDRNTEAFF.

The rearrangement joins TRBV7-6 to TRBJ2-5; no clear D. The V gene's germline CDR1 is SGHVS and CDR2 FNYEAQ. Trimming removed 2 bases from V and 2 bases from J, with 12 bases in between. The CDR3 runs to 15 residues. The CDR3 sequence: CASSLNWAEQETQYF. As DNA, the CDR3 is TGTGCCAGCAGCTTAAATTGGGCAGAACAAGAGACCCAGTACTTC.

This sequence joins TRBV27 and TRBJ2-2, with D possibly being TRBD2 (6 bases). Germline V lookup: CDR1 MNHEY, CDR2 SMNVEV (reference sequence). This CDR3 region has 14 residues. With 6 bases removed from V and 4 bases from J, the gap between germline ends came to 12 bases. Here the CDR3 DNA reads TGTGCCAGCAGCCGCCCGGAGGGCACCGGGGAGCTGTTTTTT. This translates into CASSRPEGTGELFF.

The rearrangement uses TRBV27 and TRBJ2-3, with a weak D call TRBD2 (6 bases). Between the trimmed V and J ends, which lost 3 bases and 2 bases, there was a span of 21 bases. Germline V CDR1 and CDR2: MNHEY, SMNVEV (reference sequence). The CDR3 runs to 18 residues. CDR3 coding DNA: TGTGCCAGCAGTTTCATCCTCGGGGACTCCTTGACCACAGATACGCAGTATTTT. Translation: CASSFILGDSLTTDTQYF.

Points on this clone: One end of the junction varies from germline; a read error may be responsible. Here the CDR3 reads CARSEGTGFNEQFF. The CDR3 nucleotides are TGTGCCCGCAGCGAGGGGACAGGGTTCAATGAGCAGTTCTTC. The rearrangement joins TRBV9 to TRBJ2-1, with 9 bases identical to TRBD1. Germline V gives CDR1 SGDLS, CDR2 YYNGEE. The CDR3 has 14 amino acids.